This entry concerns a single T cell receptor beta chain. The data belong to a study of shared clonotypes between healthy human individuals. Study-wide background: For every donor, three CD4 naive, three CD4 memory, two CD8 naive and one CD8 memory plates were used.

Profiled with immunoSEQ multiplex PCR; TCRdb holds only in-frame clones, not every one. The table has some 2,500,000 clones, approximately 90% seen once. This CDR3 spans 14 amino acids. The V end lost 5 bases, the J end lost 4 bases, and 14 bases lay between the germline ends. Looked up from germline, CDR1 is SNHLY and CDR2 is FYNNEI. The rearrangement uses TRBV2 and TRBJ2-5; D may be TRBD1 (6 bases). The receptor was derived from a man aged 18-30 years in good health. Some clones in this sample may be carry-over from other donors' samples. Material for sequencing was naive CD4+ T cells from PBMCs. Subset indicated: CD45RA+ positively selected. The CDR3 spells CASSSITGLETQYF. CDR3 DNA sequence: TGTGCCAGCAGTTCAATCACAGGGTTAGAGACCCAGTACTTC.